Each of the 2 T cell receptor beta chains below was sequenced from the same sample in a study of T cells in Graves' hyperthyroidism and ophthalmopathy. TCR beta CDR3 sequences were amplified from RNA transcripts. Initially, a first-round RT-PCR of the TCR CDR3 employed the HTBI primer set. MiXCR, applied by TCRdb to the multiplex PCR reads, yields one record per CDR3 protein. The data hold 500,000 to 600,000 distinct CDR3 sequences, with 20% observed a single time. Sequences were obtained from blood. These receptors were obtained from a man in his forties with Graves' ophthalmopathy.

This clonotype was counted at least ten times. The genes are TRBV27 and TRBJ2-1, with 9 bases fitting TRBD2. This CDR3 is 15 amino acids long. Germline CDR1 reads MNHEY; CDR2 reads SMNVEV (reference sequence). The junction had 6 bases not matched to a gene; V was cut back by 5 bases and J by 4 bases. CDR3 sequence: CASSPLAGIYNEQFF. The DNA for the CDR3 is TGTGCCAGCAGTCCCCTAGCGGGGATTTACAATGAGCAGTTCTTC.

In this sample, this clonotype turned up a few times. The chain links TRBV11-2 to TRBJ2-1; D is unresolved. The CDR3 has 11 amino acids. V shed 8 bases and J shed 3 bases, with 5 bases lying between them. The germline gives CDR1 SGHAT, CDR2 FQNNGV. Here the CDR3 DNA reads TGTGCCAGCGGATACTACAATGAGCAGTTCTTC. It encodes CASGYYNEQFF.